The clone carrying this TCR beta chain turned up a few times. Its target is unknown. The entry originates in a study of OX40 agonist ivuxolimab in advanced cancers. Study-level points and caveats: Antigen specificity of clonally expanded peripheral T cells was not established. Partial responders treated at 0.1-3.0 mg/kg exhibited clonal expansion among the lowest measured. Some nonresponders also had low normalized T-cell clonal expansion. There was clonal expansion of CD4+ and CD8+ blood T cells by week 6 at 0.1 to 3.0 mg/kg.

Sequencing used immunoSEQ multiplex PCR; TCRdb keeps in-frame clones, though not all of them. The sample lists 65,000 to 95,000 clones; about 91% were seen once. J gave up 5 bases and V 4 bases, and 9 bases lay outside the gene matches. Germline CDR1 is SGHRS and CDR2 is YFSETQ. The CDR3 is 15 amino acids. Sequencing was performed on CD4+ or CD8+ T cells sorted from blood, taken in a trial of the OX40 agonist ivuxolimab. This clonotype originated in an adult with an advanced solid tumor such as melanoma, head and neck, liver or kidney cancer. This chain joins TRBV5-1 and TRBJ2-7; 10 bases map to TRBD2. CDR3 bases: TGCGCCAGCAGCCAAAGAGCGGGAGGGGGCCACGAGCAGTACTTC. Its protein product is CASSQRAGGGHEQYF.